This TCR beta chain appears in the sequencing data of a study of human T cells and chemical hapten exposure. One entry per CDR3 protein, called by TCRdb with MiXCR from the RACE reads. The table includes under 130,000 distinct CDR3 sequences, 34% detected once. The germline CDR1 and CDR2 sequences are DFQATT and SNEGSKA (reference sequence). This CDR3 contains 13 residues. The V end lost 2 bases, the J end lost 6 bases, and 10 bases lay between the germline ends. Indicated time point: patch test 3, about 24 weeks after DPC sensitization. Sample treatment: therapeutic diphenylcyclopropenone sensitization with weekly scalp DPC.

V gene TRBV20-1 combines with J gene TRBJ1-4; D gene ambiguous. The sample was whole blood, taken in connection with sensitization to the hapten diphenylcyclopropenone (DPC). The sequence was collected from a man between 35 and 55 years old with alopecia areata. Some clones in this sample may be carry-over from other donors' samples. Here the CDR3 reads CSARPLRHEKLFF. CDR3 sequence (DNA): TGCAGTGCTAGACCTTTAAGGCATGAAAAACTGTTTTTT.